The 26 T cell receptor beta chains presented below share a single source sample, sequenced in a study of T cells in Graves' hyperthyroidism and ophthalmopathy. It was RNA transcripts that yielded the amplified TCR beta CDR3 regions. The HTBI primer set drove a first-round RT-PCR of the TCR CDR3. TCRdb re-analysed the multiplex PCR reads in MiXCR, keeping a single row per CDR3 protein. Here the sample spans roughly 710,000 distinct CDR3 sequences, around a third being singletons. The sample taken for sequencing was blood. Every receptor here comes from a woman in her thirties or forties with Graves' hyperthyroidism.

This clonotype was detected many times. The chain couples TRBV29-1 to TRBJ1-2; 10 bases fit TRBD1. This CDR3 is built from 15 residues. The V gene's germline CDR1 is SQVTM and CDR2 ANQGSEA. V lost 5 bases and J lost 3; bases outside the gene matches: 9. Written as DNA, the CDR3 is TGCAGCGTTAGCCCGGGACAGGGGAAGGACTATGGCTACACCTTC. It codes for CSVSPGQGKDYGYTF.

Remarks on this clonotype: An end of the junction does not agree with germline; a read error may underlie this. This chain connects TRBV10-1 to TRBJ1-1, with D perhaps matching TRBD1 (5 bases). The CDR3 loop spans 12 amino acids. Looked up from germline, CDR1 is WNHNN and CDR2 is SYGVQD (reference sequence). As DNA, the CDR3 is TGCGCCGGCAGGGACCTGAACACTGAAGCTTTCTTT. It translates to CAGRDLNTEAFF.

This clonotype was counted a few times. The genes are TRBV5-4 and TRBJ2-2; D is uncertain. The CDR3 length is 13 residues. CDR1 is SGHNT, CDR2 YYREEE, per germline (reference sequence). V was clipped by 4 bases and J by 9 bases, with 13 bases between them. CDR3 nucleotides: TGTGCCAGCAGCATCGACCGGTTCTGGGAGCTGTTTTTT. This encodes CASSIDRFWELFF.

This chain uses TRBV29-1 with TRBJ2-3; a weak D match, TRBD1 (5 bases). Per the germline V gene, CDR1 is SQVTM and CDR2 is ANQGSEA. Trimming pared 4 bases from V and 4 bases from J, leaving 12 bases between. The CDR3 is 13 residues long. The CDR3 spells CSVATALADTQYF. The DNA of the CDR3 is TGCAGCGTTGCGACAGCGTTAGCAGATACGCAGTATTTT.

This clonotype has only a few counts. V usage is TRBV29-1 and J usage is TRBJ1-1; D gene unclear. Germline CDR1 and CDR2: SQVTM and ANQGSEA. The V end was cut by 3 bases, the J end by 1 base, with 6 bases between. This CDR3 spans 12 amino acids. The CDR3 is CSVDPSNTEAFF. As DNA, the CDR3 is TGCAGCGTTGACCCATCGAACACTGAAGCTTTCTTT.

Of note for this clonotype: Possible read error: a much larger clone is one base away. This chain links TRBV12-3 or TRBV12-4 with TRBJ1-2, with 7 bases aligning to TRBD1. V was clipped by 6 bases and J by 8 bases; unmatched bases: 9. The CDR3 is made up of 13 amino acids. The CDR3 DNA follows: TGTGCCAGCAGCTCACAGGGGACGAAGGGCTACACCTTC. Amino acid sequence: CASSSQGTKGYTF.

J is TRBJ1-2 and V is TRBV10-3; 8 bases match TRBD1. The CDR3 totals 13 residues. The V gene end was trimmed by 8 bases and the J gene end by 0 bases; junction bases not matched to a gene: 2. Per germline, CDR1 ENHRY and CDR2 SYGVKD. CDR3: CAILGQANYGYTF. DNA for the CDR3: TGTGCCATCCTGGGACAGGCTAACTATGGCTACACCTTC.

This clonotype came up once. The rearrangement links TRBV10-3 to TRBJ2-7; the match to TRBD2 covers 8 bases. With 7 bases clipped from V and 7 bases from J, the junction kept 18 bases outside the gene matches. Germline V lookup: CDR1 ENHRY, CDR2 SYGVKD. The CDR3 runs 16 residues. CDR3 DNA sequence: TGTGCCATCAACCGATACGCCGGCGGGGGGTCGGGGGAGCAGTACTTC. The encoded protein is CAINRYAGGGSGEQYF.

The table lists this clonotype with a few counts. Sequence at one end of the junction differs from germline and may be a read error. As DNA, the CDR3 is TGCGCCAGCAGCCGACTGATAACGGACGGCGGCTATGGCTACACCTTC. It specifies CASSRLITDGGYGYTF. This sequence joins TRBV24-1 and TRBJ1-2; D is unclear. CDR1 is KGHDR and CDR2 is SFDVKD in the germline V gene. This CDR3 region has 16 residues.

The rearrangement joins TRBV19 to TRBJ1-3; 9 nucleotides match TRBD1. V shed 5 bases, J shed 6 bases, and the junction held 11 bases outside the gene matches. The germline CDR1 and CDR2 sequences are LNHDA and SQIVND (reference sequence). This CDR3 region has 16 residues. Here the CDR3 DNA reads TGTGCCAGTAGTGCCTCTTGGGACAGGGTCCCAAACACCATATATTTT. Protein sequence: CASSASWDRVPNTIYF.

This clonotype was seen ten or more times. V is TRBV12-3 or TRBV12-4 and J is TRBJ1-2, with D uncertain. The CDR3 extends over 13 amino acids. Trimming cost V 3 bases and J 4 bases, with 9 bases left between them. CDR3 loop: CASSFVDAYGYTF. Here the CDR3 DNA reads TGTGCCAGCAGTTTTGTGGATGCCTATGGCTACACCTTC.

The chain combines TRBV29-1 with TRBJ1-2, with TRBD1 identical over 9 bases. The germline V gene encodes CDR1 SQVTM and CDR2 ANQGSEA. The length of the CDR3 is 13 residues. V was pared by 4 bases and J by 6 bases, with 6 bases of the junction left unmatched. The CDR3 DNA is TGCAGCGTTGGGGACAGGGCTGGAAATGGCTACACCTTC. The encoded protein is CSVGDRAGNGYTF.

The rearrangement links TRBV2 to TRBJ2-7; D gene uncertain. The V gene lost 6 bases and the J gene lost 2 bases, with 14 bases spanning the gap. The CDR3 contains 14 residues. Germline V gene lookup returns CDR1 SNHLY and CDR2 FYNNEI. The CDR3 nucleotides are TGTGCCAGCAGCGTAAGGGTCAATGCCTACGAGCAGTACTTC. Its protein product is CASSVRVNAYEQYF.

In regard to this clonotype: The junction shows a germline mismatch at one end, possibly a read error. In DNA, the CDR3 is TGTGCCAGCAGCGCGAACACAGATACGCAGTGTTTT. Protein product: CASSANTDTQCF. The chain uses TRBV9 and TRBJ2-3; D uncertain. From germline, CDR1 is SGDLS and CDR2 YYNGEE. The CDR3 is 12 residues long.

This clonotype came up a few times. The V gene is TRBV4-3, the J gene TRBJ1-1; 7 positions match TRBD1. Trimming took 0 bases from V and 0 from J; bases not matched to a gene: 10. Looked up from germline, CDR1 is LGHNA and CDR2 is YSLEER. There are 18 residues in the CDR3. CDR3 protein: CASSQDWVTGNMNTEAFF. In DNA, the CDR3 is TGCGCCAGCAGCCAAGATTGGGTGACAGGGAACATGAACACTGAAGCTTTCTTT.

This chain links TRBV11-2 with TRBJ1-3, with D hard to call. V was trimmed by 1 base and J by 0 bases, leaving 10 bases between them. The CDR3 totals 16 residues. Germline lookup yields CDR1 SGHAT and CDR2 FQNNGV. The CDR3, as DNA: TGTGCCAGCAGCTTAGGGAGATCCTCCTCTGGAAACACCATATATTTT. This codes for CASSLGRSSSGNTIYF.

Many counts were recorded for this clonotype. This sequence joins TRBV4-2 and TRBJ1-1; no reliable D call. This CDR3 contains 15 residues. Looked up from germline, CDR1 is LGHNA and CDR2 is YNFKEQ. Trimming cost V 0 bases and J 0 bases, with 8 bases left between them. The CDR3 loop reads CASSQEQGLNTEAFF. The CDR3 DNA follows: TGTGCCAGCAGCCAAGAGCAAGGGTTGAACACTGAAGCTTTCTTT.

This clonotype was picked up many times. This chain's CDR3 is CASSDPGIEKLFF. The DNA for the CDR3 is TGTGCCAGCAGCGACCCGGGGATTGAAAAACTGTTTTTT. The chain carries TRBV2 and TRBJ1-4; D ambiguous. This CDR3 comprises 13 residues. V was cut by 6 bases and J by 7 bases, with 12 bases left in between. The germline CDR1 and CDR2 sequences are SNHLY and FYNNEI. Filled out from reference TRBV2 and TRBJ1-4, the complete variable domain reads EPEVTQTPSHQVTQMGQEVILRCVPISNHLYFYWYRQILGQKVEFLVSFYNNEISEKSEIFDDQFSVERPDGSNFTLKIRSTKLEDSAMYFCASSDPGIEKLFFGSGTQLSVL.

The J gene is TRBJ2-6, the V gene TRBV7-8, with TRBD2 identical over 7 bases. V lost 4 bases and J lost 4; bases outside the gene matches: 4. From germline, CDR1 is SGHVS and CDR2 FQNEAQ. CDR3 length: 15 residues. The chain's CDR3 is CASSSELAGANVLTF. For the CDR3, the DNA is TGTGCCAGCAGCTCAGAACTAGCGGGGGCCAACGTCCTGACTTTC.

The V call is TRBV7-9, the J call TRBJ1-1; 11 nucleotides line up with TRBD1. Germline CDR1 reads SEHNR; CDR2 reads FQNEAQ (reference sequence). V shed 3 bases, J shed 5 bases, and the junction held 11 bases outside the gene matches. This CDR3 is 17 amino acids long. The CDR3 DNA reads as TGTGCCAGCAGCTTCCCCAGGACAGGGGGCGGTGATACTGAAGCTTTCTTT. The encoded protein is CASSFPRTGGGDTEAFF.

This chain links TRBV6-5 with TRBJ2-7, with 9 bases matching TRBD1. Germline trimming cut 2 bases from V and 6 bases from J; bases unmatched to any gene: 8. In germline, CDR1 is MNHEY, CDR2 SVGAGI. This CDR3 region has 15 residues. The CDR3 nucleotides are TGTGCCAGCAGTTACCCGACAGGGGGTTTAATCGAGCAGTACTTC. Residues: CASSYPTGGLIEQYF.

This clonotype was detected ten times or more. CDR3 loop: CASSLRSDYGYTF. CDR3 in DNA: TGTGCCAGCAGCTTAAGGTCCGACTATGGCTACACCTTC. The V and J genes are TRBV7-8 and TRBJ1-2; D gene ambiguous. Germline assignment: CDR1 SGHVS and CDR2 FQNEAQ. V was shortened by 2 bases and J by 3 bases, with 7 bases between the two germline ends. The CDR3 is 13 residues long.

The chain carries TRBV20-1 and TRBJ2-3; perhaps TRBD1 as D (5 bases). Trimming stripped 5 bases from V and 2 bases from J, with 11 bases between. The germline V gene has CDR1 DFQATT and CDR2 SNEGSKA (reference sequence). The CDR3 runs 13 residues. As DNA, the CDR3 is TGCAGTGCTTCGCAGGGAAACACAGATACGCAGTATTTT. This codes for CSASQGNTDTQYF.

This chain connects TRBV5-6 to TRBJ2-7; no reliable D call. CDR1 and CDR2 from the germline V gene are SGHDT and YYEEEE. The CDR3 runs 11 residues. The germline V and J ends were trimmed by 1 base and 9 bases, with 8 bases remaining between them. CDR3 residues: CASSLFHGQYF. The CDR3, as DNA: TGTGCCAGCAGCTTGTTCCACGGGCAGTACTTC.

The V call is TRBV7-8, the J call TRBJ2-5, with 7 bases fitting TRBD1. The J call is in doubt because the DNA end fits TRBJ2-1 better. This CDR3 region has 16 residues. Germline V CDR1 and CDR2: SGHVS, FQNEAQ. CDR3 coding DNA: TGTGCCAGCAGCTTTGAGGGGGCGTCGCCCTACAATGAGCAGTTCTTC. This translates into CASSFEGASPYNEQFF.

Ten or more counts support this clonotype. The chain employs TRBV20-1 and TRBJ2-6; D unclear. Trimming removed 0 bases from V and 1 base from J, with 10 bases in between. The CDR3 sequence is 16 residues long. Germline loops: CDR1 DFQATT, CDR2 SNEGSKA (reference sequence). DNA for the CDR3: TGCAGTGCTAGAGATGCTACAACGTCTGGGGCCAACGTCCTGACTTTC. This encodes CSARDATTSGANVLTF.